This record concerns one T cell receptor (beta chain) sequence. This sample was included in a study of blood T cell repertoires in COVID-19. For the study at large: From the United States, Italy and Spain came samples of acute and convalescent COVID-19. The cDNA or gDNA used as material had been derived from T cells, B-cell-depleted T cells, or PBMCs.

The authors' processing: Reference gene primer amplification gave nucleated cell count estimates. The repertoire was sequenced with immunoSEQ multiplex PCR; TCRdb's copy has only in-frame clones and lacks some. The D gene and trimming were derived from the DNA, and the V and J assignments and clone size from that table. Among 80,000 or so clones listed, around four fifths were seen once. V shed 6 bases, J shed 4 bases, and the junction held 11 bases outside the gene matches. CDR1 is MNHEY, CDR2 SMNVEV, per germline (reference sequence). The CDR3 is 16 residues long. The V and J genes are TRBV27 and TRBJ2-1; TRBD1 agrees at 8 bases. Sequencing was carried out using peripheral blood. This TCR was sampled from a human donor in a cohort sampled during active COVID-19. This CDR3 is CASSLSRTGRYNEQFF. DNA of the CDR3: TGTGCCAGCAGCCTATCCAGGACAGGGCGTTACAATGAGCAGTTCTTC.